This entry lists 10 T cell receptor beta chains sequenced from one sample in a study of T cell repertoires in cytomegalovirus infection. These receptors have no identified antigens. TCRdb itself ran the reads through MiXCR, one entry per CDR3 protein. The sample consists of hundreds of thousands of distinct CDR3 sequences, roughly 46% of them appearing once. The sequencing here drew on cultured PBMCs, taken from culture after CMV antigen stimulation. These receptors all come from a human donor in good health (CMV status not recorded). Some clones in this sample may be carry-over from other donors' samples.

V and J are TRBV12-5 and TRBJ2-5; no clear D gene. Trimming removed 1 base at V and 5 bases at J, with 11 bases between. The germline V gene has CDR1 LGHNT and CDR2 FRNRAP. The CDR3 consists of 14 residues. The CDR3 protein is CASGLALGDETQYF. The CDR3 nucleotides read TGTGCTAGTGGTTTGGCTCTTGGGGATGAGACCCAGTACTTC. Full variable domain (missing parts from reference TRBV12-5 and TRBJ2-5): DARVTQTPRHKVTEMGQEVTMRCQPILGHNTVFWYRQTMMQGLELLAYFRNRAPLDDSGMPKDRFSAEMPDATLATLKIQPSEPRDSAVYFCASGLALGDETQYFGPGTRLLVL.

The chain couples TRBV12-3 or TRBV12-4 to TRBJ2-7; perhaps TRBD1 as D (6 bases). Trimming stripped 6 bases from V and 3 bases from J, with 12 bases between. This CDR3 spans 13 amino acids. CDR3 nucleotide sequence: TGTGCCAGCAGCTCAGGGGACGGCTACGAGCAGTACTTC. It yields the protein CASSSGDGYEQYF.

This sequence joins TRBV20-1 and TRBJ2-7, with D hard to call. This CDR3 region has 14 residues. Germline loops: CDR1 DFQATT, CDR2 SNEGSKA (reference sequence). V gave up 0 bases and J gave up 1 base, with 10 bases separating them. The DNA for the CDR3 is TGCAGTGCTAGAGACCATACGGAATCCTACGAGCAGTACTTC. Protein: CSARDHTESYEQYF.

This clonotype has more than one count but fewer than ten. The CDR3 DNA reads TGTGCCAGTAGTAGGGGTGCTTGGGACAGGGGCGGCGGCTACACCTTC. This encodes CASSRGAWDRGGGYTF. J is TRBJ1-2 and V is TRBV19; 10 nucleotides match TRBD1. There are 16 residues in the CDR3. V was clipped by 4 bases and J by 8 bases; unmatched bases: 13. Per germline, CDR1 LNHDA and CDR2 SQIVND (reference sequence).

This clonotype was detected only a few times. The genes are TRBV7-6 and TRBJ2-4; unclear D gene. Germline V CDR1 and CDR2: SGHVS, FNYEAQ. V was pared by 9 bases and J by 0 bases, with 12 bases between. The CDR3 loop spans 14 amino acids. In nucleotides, the CDR3 is TGTGCCAGGCAGGTGGCCGCAGCCAAAAACATTCAGTACTTC. Its translation: CARQVAAAKNIQYF.

A note on this clonotype: A read error may be the cause here, since a much bigger clone is one base away. The CDR3 end shows no conserved phenylalanine or tryptophan, and so a read error is likely. This chain connects TRBV7-9 to TRBJ2-1; 12 nucleotides align to TRBD2. Germline V gene data show CDR1 as SEHNR and CDR2 as FQNEAQ (reference sequence). V dropped 5 bases and J dropped 3; count of bases not matched to a gene: 5. CDR3 length: 16 residues. The CDR3, as DNA: TGTGCCAGCAGCCCACGACTAGCGGGGGACTACAATGAGCAGTTCCTC. Translated: CASSPRLAGDYNEQFL.

Many counts were recorded for this clonotype. The V and J genes are TRBV12-3 or TRBV12-4 and TRBJ1-5, with 8 positions matching TRBD1. Losses at the gene ends were 5 bases for V and 5 bases for J; bases not matched to a gene: 5. The CDR3 has 14 residues. The CDR3 protein is CASSQTGEDQPQHF. CDR3 in DNA: TGTGCCAGCAGTCAGACAGGGGAAGATCAGCCCCAGCATTTT.

This clonotype was found a few times. The V and J genes are TRBV7-6 and TRBJ2-1, with 13 bases aligning to TRBD2. The CDR3 has 16 amino acids. With 5 bases clipped from V and 5 bases from J, the junction kept 6 bases outside the gene matches. CDR1 and CDR2 (germline): SGHVS, FNYEAQ. In DNA, the CDR3 is TGTGCCAGCAGCCCTCGACTAGCGGGAGGCAACAATGAGCAGTTCTTC. It is translated as CASSPRLAGGNNEQFF.

The chain carries TRBV6-6 and TRBJ2-2, with TRBD2 matching 14 bases. In germline, CDR1 is MNHNY, CDR2 SVGAGI (reference sequence). The CDR3 has 18 residues. The V and J ends lost 2 bases and 5 bases, in that order; junction bases with no gene match: 7. The chain's CDR3 is CASSYPSGLAGGTGELFF. The CDR3 nucleotides are TGTGCCAGCAGTTACCCCTCTGGACTAGCGGGGGGTACCGGGGAGCTGTTTTTT.

J is TRBJ2-3 and V is TRBV5-5; D is unclear. The ends were cut back, 1 base at V and 0 bases at J, with 9 bases in the middle. CDR1 and CDR2 (germline): SGHKS, YYEKEE (reference sequence). The CDR3 spans 15 residues. The CDR3 sequence: CASSLLETSTDTQYF. CDR3 coding DNA: TGTGCCAGCAGCTTGCTAGAAACTAGCACAGATACGCAGTATTTT.